Presented here are 15 T cell receptor beta chains from one specimen sequenced in a study of blood T cell repertoires in COVID-19. Some clones are missing from TCRdb's copy, which holds only in-frame ones; the method was immunoSEQ multiplex PCR. The data contain 200,000 or so clones, under 90% of them singletons. Sequencing used peripheral blood. The receptors here all came from a young man with active or convalescent COVID-19.

The chain is built from TRBV28 and TRBJ2-7; weak D call: TRBD2 (7 bases). Germline V gene sequence: CDR1 MDHEN, CDR2 SYDVKM. The CDR3 covers 15 residues. Trimming took off 3 bases at V and 2 bases at J, with 14 bases between the two ends. This CDR3 is CASSFGQGTTYEQYV. The CDR3 DNA follows: TGTGCCAGCAGTTTTGGTCAGGGGACTACCTACGAGCAGTACGTC.

This rearrangement joins TRBV5-5 to TRBJ1-1; D perhaps matches TRBD1 (5 bases). Germline V gene sequence: CDR1 SGHKS, CDR2 YYEKEE (reference sequence). This CDR3 has 13 residues. Trimming removed 7 bases at V and 3 bases at J, with 13 bases between. CDR3 sequence reads: CASEKPGYTEAFF. The CDR3 nucleotides read TGTGCCAGCGAAAAACCAGGGTACACTGAAGCTTTCTTT.

This rearrangement joins TRBV4-1 to TRBJ2-1, with TRBD1 as a possible D gene (6 bases). CDR3 length equals 17 residues. Germline V gene sequence: CDR1 MGHRA, CDR2 YSYEKL. The V and J ends lost 1 base and 6 bases respectively, with 19 bases between them. The DNA of the CDR3 is TGCGCCAGCAGCCAAGGGACAGACCGGGGTGTGAGCAATGAGCAGTTCTTC. It is translated as CASSQGTDRGVSNEQFF.

The J gene is TRBJ2-6, the V gene TRBV24-1; TRBD1 aligns across 8 bases. The CDR3 has 18 amino acids. Germline V CDR1 and CDR2: KGHDR, SFDVKD. V shed 5 bases and J 0 bases; nucleotides not matched to a gene: 8. CDR3 in amino acids: CATSGSGTGRSGANVLTF. CDR3 DNA: TGTGCCACCAGTGGCTCCGGGACAGGTCGCTCTGGGGCCAACGTCCTGACTTTC.

The chain joins TRBV12-3 or TRBV12-4 to TRBJ1-4; 8 nucleotides line up with TRBD1. The CDR3 loop spans 13 amino acids. Trimming removed 7 bases from V and 7 bases from J; junction bases left unmatched: 5. CDR3 sequence: CASILTGVEKLFF. CDR3 in DNA: TGTGCCAGCATCCTGACAGGGGTTGAAAAACTGTTTTTT.

The rearrangement joins TRBV10-3 to TRBJ1-5; D not resolved. The CDR3 runs to 13 residues. Germline values: CDR1 ENHRY, CDR2 SYGVKD. V was pared by 8 bases and J by 4 bases, with 12 bases between. CDR3 sequence: CAIVTVENQPQHF. In DNA, the CDR3 is TGTGCCATCGTTACGGTCGAGAATCAGCCCCAGCATTTT.

This clone was found a few times. The rearrangement links TRBV9 to TRBJ1-4; the D is unclear. The CDR3 is 13 amino acids. Trimming pared 3 bases from V and 8 bases from J, leaving 11 bases between. Germline V gives CDR1 SGDLS, CDR2 YYNGEE. The DNA for the CDR3 is TGTGCCAGCAGCGCGGAGGAATGGGAAAAACTGTTTTTT. Encoded protein: CASSAEEWEKLFF. Complete variable domain (other parts from reference TRBV9 and TRBJ1-4): DSGVTQTPKHLITATGQRVTLRCSPRSGDLSVYWYQQSLDQGLQFLIQYYNGEERAKGNILERFSAQQFPDLHSELNLSSLELGDSALYFCASSAEEWEKLFFGSGTQLSVL.

The CDR3 here is CASSSPGQGNYEQYF. In nucleotides, the CDR3 is TGTGCCAGCAGTTCCCCGGGACAGGGGAACTACGAGCAGTACTTC. The rearrangement links TRBV27 to TRBJ2-7; 10 nucleotides agree with TRBD1. The trim removed 4 bases at V and 3 bases at J, leaving 6 bases unmatched. The CDR3 extends over 15 amino acids. Germline V gene data show CDR1 as MNHEY and CDR2 as SMNVEV (reference sequence).

The chain carries TRBV14 and TRBJ2-7; 7 bases align to TRBD1. CDR1 and CDR2 from the germline V gene are SGHDN and FVKESK. The CDR3 has 15 residues. The junction had 9 bases not matched to a gene; V was cut back by 3 bases and J by 4 bases. CDR3 region: CASSHAEDRIYEQYF. The CDR3, as DNA: TGTGCCAGCAGCCATGCCGAGGACAGGATATACGAGCAGTACTTC.

V gene TRBV2 combines with J gene TRBJ1-2, with 8 bases that match TRBD1. The CDR3 spans 15 residues. After removal of 6 bases from V and 0 bases from J, the junction contained 6 bases not matched to a gene. Per germline, CDR1 SNHLY and CDR2 FYNNEI. CDR3 amino acids: CASRLRTGSNYGYTF. The CDR3 coding sequence is TGTGCCAGCAGGCTTAGGACAGGGTCTAACTATGGCTACACCTTC.

The chain joins TRBV6-5 to TRBJ2-7, with 9 positions matching TRBD1. This CDR3 comprises 15 residues. In germline, CDR1 is MNHEY, CDR2 SVGAGI. With V trimmed by 6 bases and J by 6 bases, 12 bases remained unmatched. In DNA form, the CDR3 reads TGTGCCAGCAGGCGGGACAGGGTAAGGGACCGCGAGCAGTACTTC. Translated: CASRRDRVRDREQYF.

This clone has only one observation. The genes are TRBV5-6 and TRBJ2-3; D possibly corresponds to TRBD1 (6 bases). The V gene lost 1 base and the J gene lost 6 bases, with 18 bases spanning the gap. This CDR3 has 16 amino acids. Germline values: CDR1 SGHDT, CDR2 YYEEEE. CDR3: CASSLNGQGRGDTQYF. CDR3 bases: TGTGCCAGCAGCTTGAATGGGCAGGGGAGAGGGGATACGCAGTATTTT.

This clone appeared a single time. The chain is built from TRBV6-4 and TRBJ2-1; D not resolved. The V end was cut by 0 bases, the J end by 9 bases, with 9 bases between. Germline CDR1 reads MRHNA; CDR2 reads SNTAGT. The CDR3 is made up of 13 amino acids. The CDR3 is CASSDSAAGEQFF. In nucleotides, the CDR3 is TGTGCCAGCAGTGACTCGGCGGCCGGTGAGCAGTTCTTC.

The chain couples TRBV27 to TRBJ1-1; perhaps TRBD1 as D (5 bases). CDR3 size: 14 residues. Germline V lookup: CDR1 MNHEY, CDR2 SMNVEV (reference sequence). Trimming took 2 bases from V and 6 from J, leaving 13 bases between them. The CDR3 DNA sequence: TGTGCCAGCAGTTTAGGAGGGGATCGGTCTGAAGCTTTCTTT. It encodes CASSLGGDRSEAFF.

This clone has just one count. The chain recombines TRBV5-4 with TRBJ1-3; TRBD1 is a possible D gene (5 bases). CDR1 is SGHNT, CDR2 YYREEE, per germline (reference sequence). CDR3 size: 16 residues. Trimming shortened V by 1 base and J by 2 bases, and 13 bases separated the two germline ends. CDR3 protein: CASSLTSPGPGNTIYF. The DNA for the CDR3 is TGTGCCAGCAGCTTGACGTCCCCAGGGCCTGGAAACACCATATATTTT.